Shown below are 21 T cell receptor beta chains from a single sample sequenced in a study of T cells after yellow fever vaccination. Each CDR3 protein is one row after TCRdb ran MiXCR on the 5' RACE reads. The repertoire holds just over 300,000 distinct CDR3 sequences, around 4% seen once, with 20% to 25% in the top ten. This specimen consisted of PBMCs, obtained on the day of the yellow fever booster vaccination. These receptors came from a man between 18 and 29 years old who received the YFV17D yellow fever vaccine.

This clonotype was observed at least ten times. The chain carries TRBV7-2 and TRBJ2-1; 7 bases map to TRBD2. CDR1 and CDR2 (germline): SGHTA, FQGNSA. J was trimmed by 4 bases and V by 5 bases; bases with no gene match: 14. This CDR3 spans 17 amino acids. The CDR3 nucleotides are TGTGCCAGCAGCGGGGGAACGGTGGGGGGGTTTTACAATGAGCAGTTCTTC. It encodes CASSGGTVGGFYNEQFF.

This clonotype has at least ten counts. The chain is built from TRBV5-1 and TRBJ1-6, with 7 bases fitting TRBD1. Germline trimming cut 0 bases from V and 6 bases from J; bases unmatched to any gene: 3. CDR1 SGHRS and CDR2 YFSETQ come from the germline V gene. The CDR3 length is 15 residues. Here the CDR3 DNA reads TGCGCCAGCAGCTTGGACAGGGGTGGTAATTCACCCCTCCACTTT. It yields the protein CASSLDRGGNSPLHF.

The rearrangement uses TRBV18 and TRBJ2-7, with 12 nucleotides matching TRBD1. Looked up from germline, CDR1 is KGHSH and CDR2 is LQKENI. J gave up 6 bases and V 3 bases, and 3 bases lay outside the gene matches. CDR3 length: 14 residues. CDR3 amino acids: CASSPGTGGSEQYF. CDR3 bases: TGTGCCAGCTCACCTGGGACAGGGGGCTCCGAGCAGTACTTC. Full variable domain (remainder filled in from reference TRBV18 and TRBJ2-7): NAGVMQNPRHLVRRRGQEARLRCSPMKGHSHVYWYRQLPEEGLKFMVYLQKENIIDESGMPKERFSAEFPKEGPSILRIQQVVRGDSAAYFCASSPGTGGSEQYFGPGTRLTVT.

Concerning this clonotype itself: This could be a read error, since a much larger clone is one nucleotide away. V gene TRBV4-2 combines with J gene TRBJ1-6; D uncertain. The CDR3 loop spans 15 amino acids. In germline, CDR1 is LGHNA, CDR2 YNFKEQ. In nucleotides, the CDR3 is TGTGCCAGCAGCCACGGGAGCCTGAGGGCCACGGGTCTGCAATTT. It encodes CASSHGSLRATGLQF.

This clonotype was recorded many times. V and J are TRBV20-1 and TRBJ1-5; D unresolved. The CDR3 runs 12 residues. Germline CDR1 and CDR2: DFQATT and SNEGSKA (reference sequence). V was pared by 4 bases and J by 4 bases, with 8 bases between. The DNA for the CDR3 is TGCAGTGCTAACCGGCCGAATCAGCCCCAGCATTTT. Its translation: CSANRPNQPQHF.

This clonotype was observed many times. The chain joins TRBV12-3 or TRBV12-4 to TRBJ1-3; the D is unclear. The CDR3 runs to 15 residues. Trimming shortened V by 5 bases and J by 4 bases, and 15 bases separated the two germline ends. CDR3 in amino acids: CASSPTQAGGNTIYF. Written as DNA, the CDR3 is TGTGCCAGCAGTCCTACCCAGGCGGGGGGAAACACCATATATTTT.

This clonotype was counted ten times or more. The CDR3 DNA follows: TGTGCCAGTAGCCAGGGGCTTTTCCAAGAGACCCAGTACTTC. Its translation: CASSQGLFQETQYF. The V and J genes are TRBV19 and TRBJ2-5; D is perhaps TRBD1 (6 bases). V was shortened by 6 bases and J by 1 base, with 12 bases between the two germline ends. The CDR3 sequence is 14 residues long. Germline V lookup: CDR1 LNHDA, CDR2 SQIVND (reference sequence).

This chain uses TRBV18 with TRBJ1-5; D is undetermined. There are 15 residues in the CDR3. V was pared by 6 bases and J by 7 bases, with 19 bases between. Germline CDR1 is KGHSH and CDR2 is LQKENI. CDR3 in amino acids: CASSPTGEWRQPQHF. CDR3 nucleotides: TGTGCCAGCTCCCCGACCGGGGAATGGAGGCAGCCCCAGCATTTT. The entire variable domain, with the rest obtained from reference TRBV18 and TRBJ1-5, is as follows: NAGVMQNPRHLVRRRGQEARLRCSPMKGHSHVYWYRQLPEEGLKFMVYLQKENIIDESGMPKERFSAEFPKEGPSILRIQQVVRGDSAAYFCASSPTGEWRQPQHFGDGTRLSIL.

This clonotype was detected only a few times. The chain combines TRBV11-2 with TRBJ2-3, with TRBD1 as a possible D gene (5 bases). The germline gives CDR1 SGHAT, CDR2 FQNNGV. The CDR3 is 16 residues long. The germline V and J ends were trimmed by 2 bases and 1 base, with 13 bases remaining between them. CDR3 nucleotides: TGTGCCAGCAGCTTAAGGGGTGGAATGGGCACAGATACGCAGTATTTT. Its protein product is CASSLRGGMGTDTQYF. Full variable domain (rest looked up from reference TRBV11-2 and TRBJ2-3): EAGVAQSPRYKIIEKRQSVAFWCNPISGHATLYWYQQILGQGPKLLIQFQNNGVVDDSQLPKDRFSAERLKGVDSTLKIQPAKLEDSAVYLCASSLRGGMGTDTQYFGPGTRLTVL.

This chain uses TRBV29-1 with TRBJ2-4; 9 bases are a match to TRBD1. This CDR3 region has 13 residues. The junction had 4 bases not matched to a gene; V was cut back by 5 bases and J by 5 bases. Germline V gene sequence: CDR1 SQVTM, CDR2 ANQGSEA. The CDR3 spells CSVRDREQNIQYF. For the CDR3, the DNA is TGCAGCGTTCGGGACAGGGAGCAAAACATTCAGTACTTC.

The chain carries TRBV25-1 and TRBJ2-5; 8 nucleotides align to TRBD2. V shed 2 bases, J shed 2 bases, and the junction held 4 bases outside the gene matches. CDR1 is MGHDK and CDR2 is SYGVNS in the germline V gene. This CDR3 has 15 amino acids. CDR3: CASSERGGGQETQYF. In DNA, the CDR3 is TGTGCCAGCAGTGAACGGGGGGGCGGTCAAGAGACCCAGTACTTC.

This clonotype was picked up a small number of times. The rearrangement joins TRBV3-1 to TRBJ2-1; D gene ambiguous. This CDR3 has 12 residues. V shed 2 bases and J shed 4 bases, with 3 bases lying between them. Germline lookup yields CDR1 LGHDT and CDR2 YNNKEL (reference sequence). The CDR3 reads CASSQKYNEQFF. The CDR3 DNA follows: TGTGCCAGCAGCCAAAAATACAATGAGCAGTTCTTC.

This clonotype was seen only once. V is TRBV7-9 and J is TRBJ1-3, with 8 bases lining up with TRBD1. The ends lost 1 base at V and 4 bases at J; junction bases unmatched: 9. The CDR3 sequence is 17 residues long. CDR1 and CDR2 from the germline V gene are SEHNR and FQNEAQ (reference sequence). The chain's CDR3 is CASSLGTGRFGGNTIYF. The CDR3 DNA reads as TGTGCCAGCAGCTTAGGGACAGGGCGCTTCGGCGGAAACACCATATATTTT.

This clonotype has ten or more counts. The chain has TRBV2 and TRBJ1-6; D uncertain. Germline loops: CDR1 SNHLY, CDR2 FYNNEI. This CDR3 contains 13 residues. The germline V and J ends were trimmed by 4 bases and 9 bases, with 10 bases remaining between them. The CDR3 DNA reads TGTGCCAGCAGTGTGGCTAGGGCTTCACCCCTCCACTTT. This codes for CASSVARASPLHF.

The chain is built from TRBV12-3 or TRBV12-4 and TRBJ1-2; D may be TRBD1 (5 bases). CDR3 size: 14 residues. Between the trimmed V and J ends, which lost 2 bases and 6 bases, there was a span of 13 bases. DNA for the CDR3: TGTGCCAGCAGTTTAAGTCCAGGGATGGATGGCTACACCTTC. Protein sequence: CASSLSPGMDGYTF.

The chain employs TRBV4-3 and TRBJ2-1; D unresolved. Per the germline V gene, CDR1 is LGHNA and CDR2 is YSLEER. This CDR3 comprises 15 residues. The V gene lost 0 bases and the J gene lost 5 bases, with 11 bases spanning the gap. The CDR3 loop is CASSQDVREDNEQFF. CDR3 sequence (DNA): TGCGCCAGCAGCCAAGATGTACGAGAAGACAATGAGCAGTTCTTC.

This clonotype was recorded at least ten times. The chain is built from TRBV5-6 and TRBJ1-2, with D tentatively TRBD1 (5 bases). Germline lookup yields CDR1 SGHDT and CDR2 YYEEEE. The CDR3 has 15 amino acids. The germline V and J ends were trimmed by 4 bases and 3 bases, with 16 bases remaining between them. CDR3 region: CASSPFEGWDYGYTF. The CDR3 nucleotides read TGTGCCAGCAGCCCCTTTGAGGGGTGGGACTATGGCTACACCTTC.

This clonotype was detected ten times or more. The chain couples TRBV5-1 to TRBJ1-2; 9 bases are a match to TRBD1. Unmatched junction bases numbered 2, after V lost 0 bases and J lost 2 bases. Germline CDR1 reads SGHRS; CDR2 reads YFSETQ. This CDR3 has 15 residues. The CDR3 DNA follows: TGCGCCAGCAGCTTGGCTGGGACAGGGAACTATGGCTACACCTTC. Translation gives CASSLAGTGNYGYTF.

The chain carries TRBV6-4 and TRBJ2-7; TRBD2 is a possible D gene (6 bases). V lost 4 bases, J lost 2 bases, and 15 bases lay in between. Germline CDR1 is MRHNA and CDR2 is SNTAGT. CDR3 length equals 15 residues. The CDR3 is CASSVAGRLTYEQYV. The CDR3 DNA sequence: TGTGCCAGCAGTGTTGCAGGGAGGCTCACCTACGAGCAGTACGTC.

This clonotype was counted ten times or more. The chain carries TRBV10-1 and TRBJ2-4; TRBD1 aligns across 8 bases. Germline V gene sequence: CDR1 WNHNN, CDR2 SYGVQD (reference sequence). The J segment lost 9 bases and the V segment lost 0 bases, leaving 1 base of the junction unmatched. The CDR3 extends over 13 amino acids. CDR3 sequence reads: CASSESTGGIQYF. In nucleotides, the CDR3 is TGCGCCAGCAGTGAGTCAACAGGGGGCATTCAGTACTTC.

At least ten counts were recorded for this clonotype. The V gene is TRBV11-2, the J gene TRBJ2-1, with D hard to call. Germline lookup yields CDR1 SGHAT and CDR2 FQNNGV. The CDR3 has 14 residues. Trimming removed 3 bases at V and 4 bases at J, with 10 bases between. The DNA of the CDR3 is TGTGCCAGCAGCTTCTCTCAGATTTACAATGAGCAGTTCTTC. Translating gives CASSFSQIYNEQFF.